This T cell receptor beta chain was captured by sequencing in a study of glioma-infiltrating T cells. Using RNA template, CDR3s of TCR alpha and beta were amplified with iRepertoire arm-PCR. TCRdb called the multiplex PCR reads again in MiXCR, with one record for every CDR3 protein. The sample holds fewer than 500,000 distinct CDR3 sequences; less than 50% are singletons and the top ten take approximately 12%. Looked up from germline, CDR1 is MNHEY and CDR2 is SVGAGI. CDR3 length: 16 residues. The J segment lost 4 bases and the V segment lost 5 bases, leaving 7 bases of the junction unmatched. Details on this clonotype: Antigen: not known. Possible read error: a much larger clone is one base away.

General observations from the study: Non-neoplastic patients had below-expected tissue-blood divergence, while all gliomas exceeded expectation. A blood CDR3 motif signature was depleted in highly divergent patients. Very few CDR3 sequences were shared between tissue and blood.

The origin of this receptor is a human donor with low-grade glioma or glioblastoma, undergoing nonglioma brain surgery, or in good health (not recorded which). Sequenced: glioma tissue, nonneoplastic brain tissue, or PBMCs (not recorded which). The chain joins TRBV6-5 to TRBJ2-1; 11 bases match TRBD1. CDR3 sequence: CASSHRDRGSYNEQFF. The CDR3 nucleotides are TGTGCCAGCAGTCACCGGGACAGGGGGAGTTACAATGAGCAGTTCTTC.